The 8 T cell receptor beta chains listed next were all sequenced from one sample in a study of regulatory T cells in long-lasting Graves disease. Investigators prepared the TCR beta libraries by applying iRepertoire HTBI primers and Arm-PCR of CDR3 regions. TCRdb ran MiXCR on the multiplex PCR reads and lists one entry per CDR3 protein. The table shows under 700,000 distinct CDR3 sequences, with about 15% occurring only once. The time point was: newly diagnosed GD, antithyroid drugs for less than 3 months. PBMC-derived RNA was used for the TCR library. Another study also made use of these data, one on T cells in Graves' hyperthyroidism and ophthalmopathy.

The starting material was peripheral blood mononuclear cells (PBMCs), obtained at new diagnosis, from a patient treated with antithyroid drugs. All receptors derive from a woman aged 35-65 years with Graves disease.

This chain links TRBV6-1 with TRBJ2-7, with 12 bases matching TRBD2. The ends lost 9 bases at V and 4 bases at J; junction bases unmatched: 4. From germline, CDR1 is MNHNS and CDR2 SASEGT. The CDR3 totals 13 residues. CDR3 coding DNA: TGTGCCAGTACTAGCGGGAGGTCATACGAGCAGTACTTC. It codes for CASTSGRSYEQYF.

This clonotype occurred a few times. This chain connects TRBV6-1 to TRBJ2-5, with TRBD2 as a possible D gene (6 bases). Trimming cost V 2 bases and J 5 bases, with 9 bases left between them. CDR3 size: 13 residues. Looked up from germline, CDR1 is MNHNS and CDR2 is SASEGT. This CDR3 reads CASSEIGRETQYF. The CDR3 region has the DNA TGTGCCAGCAGTGAAATAGGGAGGGAGACCCAGTACTTC.

J is TRBJ2-1 and V is TRBV14; D is ambiguous. CDR1 is SGHDN, CDR2 FVKESK, per germline. There are 13 residues in the CDR3. Between the trimmed V and J ends, which lost 6 bases and 10 bases, there was a span of 16 bases. This chain's CDR3 is CASRAGLPYEQFF. For the CDR3, the DNA is TGTGCCAGCAGGGCAGGCCTCCCCTACGAGCAGTTCTTC.

This clonotype was seen only a few times. A clone one base away is much larger, so this may be a read error. CDR3 sequence (DNA): TGTGCCAGCACCGGACGACTTGGGACAGGGGCTGACTATGGCTACACCTTC. The encoded protein is CASTGRLGTGADYGYTF. V and J are TRBV6-1 and TRBJ1-2, with 10 bases matching TRBD1. The CDR3 is 17 amino acids. The V gene end was trimmed by 7 bases and the J gene end by 3 bases; junction bases not matched to a gene: 14. The germline CDR1 and CDR2 sequences are MNHNS and SASEGT.

A few counts support this clonotype. The J gene is TRBJ1-2, the V gene TRBV30, with unresolved D. Trimming cost V 0 bases and J 3 bases, with 11 bases left between them. The CDR3 has 14 amino acids. Germline V gene lookup returns CDR1 GTSNPN and CDR2 SVGIG (reference sequence). This chain's CDR3 is CAWSVPPPHYGYTF. The CDR3 nucleotides are TGTGCCTGGAGTGTACCACCGCCGCACTATGGCTACACCTTC.

CDR3 in DNA: TGTGCCAGCAGCATAGAGGCTGGGGTGGGTAATCAGCCCCAGCATTTT. Protein sequence: CASSIEAGVGNQPQHF. The rearrangement links TRBV4-2 to TRBJ1-5, with no clear D. The CDR3 runs to 16 residues. V gave up 5 bases and J gave up 4 bases, with 18 bases separating them. Germline-derived CDR1 and CDR2 are LGHNA and YNFKEQ.

V is TRBV2 and J is TRBJ2-1; no clear D. Germline CDR1 SNHLY, CDR2 FYNNEI. CDR3 length: 14 amino acids. The V and J ends lost 1 base and 9 bases respectively, with 13 bases between them. Written as DNA, the CDR3 is TGTGCCAGCAGTGAAGGCCCCGAGTGGGGTGAGCAGTTCTTC. Protein product: CASSEGPEWGEQFF.

Only a few counts were recorded for this clonotype. The chain couples TRBV10-3 to TRBJ1-2, with TRBD1 identical over 9 bases. The V and J ends lost 5 bases and 3 bases, in that order; junction bases with no gene match: 4. CDR3 length: 14 amino acids. Germline CDR1 reads ENHRY; CDR2 reads SYGVKD. The CDR3 nucleotides are TGTGCCATCAGTATGGGACAGGGCGACTATGGCTACACCTTC. Amino acid sequence: CAISMGQGDYGYTF.